These 13 T cell receptor beta chains share one sample of origin, sequenced in a study of T cell changes during pregnancy in multiple sclerosis (dated by TCRdb to between 2018 and 2021). The library was built by means of the immunoSEQ multiplex PCR assay. TCRdb provides this immuneACCESS table in a form limited to in-frame rearrangements. Some clones are lacking; in checked studies, under half of them reflect an unresolved V gene, and why the rest are absent is not known. This sample is represented by tens of thousands of clones; around 96% of them were singletons. 0.75% to 0.9% of the sample goes to the ten largest clones. This material consisted of peripheral blood, taken in the second trimester of pregnancy. Receptors were obtained from a female donor with multiple sclerosis, enrolled in a pregnancy study.

The rearrangement joins TRBV7-2 to TRBJ1-2; D not resolved. The CDR3 is made up of 13 amino acids. Germline V gives CDR1 SGHTA, CDR2 FQGNSA. With 1 base removed from V and 4 bases from J, the gap between germline ends came to 7 bases. CDR3 DNA sequence: TGTGCCAGCAGCTTAGTAGGGAGCTATGGCTACACCTTC. It translates to CASSLVGSYGYTF. The complete variable domain, with remaining parts taken from reference TRBV7-2 and TRBJ1-2, reads GAGVSQSPSNKVTEKGKDVELRCDPISGHTALYWYRQSLGQGLEFLIYFQGNSAPDKSGLPSDRFSAERTGGSVSTLTIQRTQQEDSAVYLCASSLVGSYGYTFGSGTRLTVV.

This clone was recorded a few times. The chain recombines TRBV14 with TRBJ1-1, with TRBD1 as a possible D gene (5 bases). Per germline, CDR1 SGHDN and CDR2 FVKESK. This CDR3 is 13 amino acids long. Trimming left V 5 bases short and J 1 base short, with 8 bases between. The CDR3 region has the DNA TGTGCCAGCAGCGTCGACAGGAACACTGAAGCTTTCTTT. Translation: CASSVDRNTEAFF.

This sequence joins TRBV7-9 and TRBJ2-1; 10 bases fit TRBD2. The CDR3 loop spans 17 amino acids. The germline V gene has CDR1 SEHNR and CDR2 FQNEAQ (reference sequence). V dropped 4 bases and J dropped 1; count of bases not matched to a gene: 7. CDR3 in amino acids: CASSSPTSGESYNEQFF. In DNA form, the CDR3 reads TGTGCCAGCAGCTCGCCTACTAGCGGGGAATCCTACAATGAGCAGTTCTTC.

The chain is built from TRBV10-3 and TRBJ2-7; D not resolved. Germline V CDR1 and CDR2: ENHRY, SYGVKD. Trimming took 6 bases from V and 9 from J, leaving 12 bases between them. CDR3 length equals 11 residues. The CDR3 coding sequence is TGTGCCATCAGCTCCCTGAGGCGGCAGTACTTC. It is translated as CAISSLRRQYF.

This chain connects TRBV6-5 to TRBJ2-7, with D possibly matching TRBD1 (6 bases). V lost 6 bases, J lost 5 bases, and 11 bases lay in between. The germline V gene encodes CDR1 MNHEY and CDR2 SVGAGI. The CDR3 is 12 residues long. In DNA, the CDR3 is TGTGCCAGCAGCACACAGGGAAACGAGCAGTACTTC. Amino acid sequence: CASSTQGNEQYF.

The chain recombines TRBV21-1 with TRBJ2-5; TRBD2 reflects the table's D call only, with no check against the DNA. TRBV21-1 corresponds to a pseudogene. This CDR3 contains 15 residues. The CDR3 region is CASSKMRTKPETQYF. The CDR3 DNA sequence: TGTGCCAGCAGCAAAATGCGAACTAAACCCGAGACCCAGTACTTC.

J is TRBJ2-7 and V is TRBV6-6, with 7 bases that match TRBD1. J gave up 3 bases and V 6 bases, and 2 bases lay outside the gene matches. Per germline, CDR1 MNHNY and CDR2 SVGAGI (reference sequence). This CDR3 is built from 12 residues. The DNA for the CDR3 is TGTGCCAGCAGCCGGGACAGCTACGAGCAGTACTTC. This sequence encodes CASSRDSYEQYF.

Only one count was recorded for this clone. V usage is TRBV29-1 and J usage is TRBJ1-1, with unresolved D. This CDR3 is built from 14 residues. V shed 7 bases and J shed 0 bases, with 15 bases lying between them. The germline gives CDR1 SQVTM, CDR2 ANQGSEA. CDR3 bases: TGCAGCGCTTTGAATCTCACAATGAACACTGAAGCTTTCTTT. This translates into CSALNLTMNTEAFF.

Written as DNA, the CDR3 is TGTGCCAGCAGCTTGGGCAGTCTCGGGGAAAAACTGTTTTTT. This encodes CASSLGSLGEKLFF. This chain joins TRBV5-4 and TRBJ1-4, with D hard to call. Trimming took off 0 bases at V and 8 bases at J, with 11 bases between the two ends. CDR1 and CDR2 (germline): SGHNT, YYREEE (reference sequence). The CDR3 covers 14 residues.

The rearrangement joins TRBV9 to TRBJ2-3, with D unresolved. This CDR3 is built from 14 residues. Germline V gene data show CDR1 as SGDLS and CDR2 as YYNGEE. V was shortened by 0 bases and J by 7 bases, with 12 bases between the two germline ends. CDR3 in DNA: TGTGCCAGCAGCGTAGATCCCTCTCGTTATACGCAGTATTTT. Protein: CASSVDPSRYTQYF.

V is TRBV7-6 and J is TRBJ2-2; 9 positions match TRBD1. With V trimmed by 3 bases and J by 5 bases, 4 bases remained unmatched. Looked up from germline, CDR1 is SGHVS and CDR2 is FNYEAQ. This CDR3 contains 15 residues. The CDR3, as DNA: TGTGCCAGCAGCTTGGGGACAGGGAAAACCGGGGAGCTGTTTTTT. It codes for CASSLGTGKTGELFF.

The chain carries TRBV9 and TRBJ2-7; 8 nucleotides line up with TRBD1. CDR1 and CDR2 from the germline V gene are SGDLS and YYNGEE. Unmatched junction bases numbered 5, after V lost 4 bases and J lost 2 bases. The CDR3 covers 14 residues. CDR3 DNA sequence: TGTGCCAGCAGCCCCCCGGGACAGGCCTACGAGCAGTACTTC. Translated: CASSPPGQAYEQYF. Supplemented by reference TRBV9 and TRBJ2-7, the full variable domain reads DSGVTQTPKHLITATGQRVTLRCSPRSGDLSVYWYQQSLDQGLQFLIQYYNGEERAKGNILERFSAQQFPDLHSELNLSSLELGDSALYFCASSPPGQAYEQYFGPGTRLTVT.

This clone was detected once. The rearrangement links TRBV20-1 to TRBJ1-5, with D hard to call. Germline V gene lookup returns CDR1 DFQATT and CDR2 SNEGSKA (reference sequence). Trimming removed 6 bases at V and 7 bases at J, with 4 bases between. This CDR3 is built from 9 residues. The CDR3 reads CSAVQPQHF. Written as DNA, the CDR3 is TGCAGTGCCGTCCAGCCCCAGCATTTT.